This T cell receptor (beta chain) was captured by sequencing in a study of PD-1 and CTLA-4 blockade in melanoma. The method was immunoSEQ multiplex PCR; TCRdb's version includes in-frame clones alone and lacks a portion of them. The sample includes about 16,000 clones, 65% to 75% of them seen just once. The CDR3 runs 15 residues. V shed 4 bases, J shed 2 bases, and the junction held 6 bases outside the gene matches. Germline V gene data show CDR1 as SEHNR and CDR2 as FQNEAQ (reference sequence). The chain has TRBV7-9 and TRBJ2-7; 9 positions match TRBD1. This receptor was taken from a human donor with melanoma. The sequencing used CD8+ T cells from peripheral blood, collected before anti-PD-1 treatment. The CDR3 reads CASSSGTGYTYEQYF. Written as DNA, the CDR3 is TGTGCCAGCAGCTCCGGGACAGGGTATACCTACGAGCAGTACTTC.